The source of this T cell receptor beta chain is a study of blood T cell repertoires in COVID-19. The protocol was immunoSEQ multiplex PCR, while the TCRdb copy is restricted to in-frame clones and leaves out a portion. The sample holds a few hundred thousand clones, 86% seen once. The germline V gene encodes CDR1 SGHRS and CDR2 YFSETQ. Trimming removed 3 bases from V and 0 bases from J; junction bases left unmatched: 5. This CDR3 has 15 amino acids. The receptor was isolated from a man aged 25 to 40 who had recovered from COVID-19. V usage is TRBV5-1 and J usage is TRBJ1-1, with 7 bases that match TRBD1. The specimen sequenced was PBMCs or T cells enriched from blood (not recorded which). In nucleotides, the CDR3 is TGCGCCAGCAGCTCTCAAACAGGGGTGAACACTGAAGCTTTCTTT. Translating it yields CASSSQTGVNTEAFF.